These T cell receptor beta chains were read from a single sample in a study of response to subunit inactivated influenza vaccine. Each CDR3 protein is one row after TCRdb ran MiXCR on the RT-PCR reads. The repertoire holds about 500,000 distinct CDR3 sequences, with about 17% as singletons. This specimen consisted of CD4+ T cells sorted from PBMCs, obtained around 25 months after vaccination. The receptors originated from a man aged 50 to 75 who received an inactivated influenza vaccine. Each CDR3 is given with its conserved first and last residue. The D gene is left open where the match is weak. Clone size is given for some rows only: seen once, a few or many times, or a class if the clone is expanded.

v_call	d_call	clone_size	j_call	cdr3_nt	cdr3_aa
TRBV12-3/TRBV12-4	-	-	TRBJ2-2	TGTGCCAGCCTAGAAAGTGTCGGGGAGCTGTTTTTT	CASLESVGELFF
TRBV29-1	-	few	TRBJ2-1	TGCAGCGTTGACTCACAGGAAAGGTACAATGAGCAGTTCTTC	CSVDSQERYNEQFF
TRBV28	-	few	TRBJ2-1	TGTGCCAGCAGTTTAAAACCCGCGGTTGAGCAGTTCTTC	CASSLKPAVEQFF
TRBV28	-	-	TRBJ2-3	TGTGCCAGCAGTTCCTCCTATACGGGAGCAGTTACAGATACGCAGTATTTT	CASSSSYTGAVTDTQYF
TRBV20-1	-	-	TRBJ1-1	TGCAGTGCTAGAGGGTGGAGGGACAACACTGAAGCTTTCTTT	CSARGWRDNTEAFF
TRBV12-3/TRBV12-4	TRBD2	few	TRBJ2-3	TGTGCCAGCAGTCTCGCGGGGGGGCCAGGTACGCAGTATTTT	CASSLAGGPGTQYF
TRBV6-6	TRBD2	few	TRBJ2-1	TGTGCCAGCAGTTACGGAGAAGCGGGAGAGCAGTTCTTC	CASSYGEAGEQFF
TRBV18	-	-	TRBJ1-1	TGTGCCAGCTCCATATCCCCAGCGAACACTGAAGCTTTCTTT	CASSISPANTEAFF
TRBV6-2/TRBV6-3	-	few	TRBJ2-7	TGTGCCAGCAGTTACTCTACAGGAGGGGAGATCTCCTACGAGCAGTACTTC	CASSYSTGGEISYEQYF
TRBV4-3	TRBD1	few	TRBJ2-6	TGCGCCAGCAGCCAGGCCGGGACAGCTGGGGCCAACGTCCTGACTTTC	CASSQAGTAGANVLTF
TRBV10-3	TRBD2	-	TRBJ2-1	TGTGCCATCAGATATAGCGGGGTTTACAATGAGCAGTTCTTC	CAIRYSGVYNEQFF
TRBV7-9	TRBD1	-	TRBJ1-4	TGTGCCAGCAGCGAGGGACAGGGGAATGAAAAACTGTTTTTT	CASSEGQGNEKLFF